These 28 T cell receptor beta chains were all obtained from the same sample, sequenced in a study of T cells after posttransplantation cyclophosphamide. The table came from immunoSEQ multiplex PCR; TCRdb's copy has only in-frame clones and leaves some out. The sample comprises about 6,800 clones, approximately 90% of which are singletons, and more than 10% rests with the top ten. A marrow graft followed busulfan-fludarabine conditioning, with cyclophosphamide on days +3 and +4. The source was PBMCs, collected around 1,300 days after allogeneic stem cell transplant with posttransplant cyclophosphamide. The receptors were gathered from a female patient aged 45-65 years who received an allogeneic stem cell transplant from a related donor, was CMV-positive, and had no GVHD. These T cells may partly come from the graft donor.

The CDR3, as DNA: TGTGCCAGTAGTAGTTATCCCCAGTCTGGGGCCAACGTCCTGACTTTC. Translation: CASSSYPQSGANVLTF. V is TRBV19 and J is TRBJ2-6; D remains ambiguous. V was trimmed by 4 bases and J by 1 base, leaving 11 bases between them. The CDR3 extends over 16 amino acids. Germline CDR1 reads LNHDA; CDR2 reads SQIVND (reference sequence). The full variable domain, with the rest looked up from reference TRBV19 and TRBJ2-6, is DGGITQSPKYLFRKEGQNVTLSCEQNLNHDAMYWYRQDPGQGLRLIYYSQIVNDFQKGDIAEGYSVSREKKESFPLTVTSAQKNPTAFYLCASSSYPQSGANVLTFGAGSRLTVL.

This sequence joins TRBV11-2 and TRBJ2-7; no firm D call. This CDR3 is built from 14 residues. Trimming stripped 2 bases from V and 5 bases from J, with 13 bases between. Germline V gene data show CDR1 as SGHAT and CDR2 as FQNNGV. CDR3 region: CASSLFSFFDEQYF. The CDR3 bases are TGTGCCAGCAGCTTATTCTCCTTTTTTGACGAGCAGTACTTC.

This rearrangement joins TRBV5-1 to TRBJ1-2; tentative D call: TRBD1 (6 bases). This CDR3 is 17 amino acids long. With 3 bases removed from V and 4 bases from J, the gap between germline ends came to 22 bases. CDR1 is SGHRS, CDR2 YFSETQ, per germline. As DNA, the CDR3 is TGCGCCAGCAGCTCCAGAACAGGGAATTATTTCACCTATGGCTACACCTTC. It specifies CASSSRTGNYFTYGYTF.

The chain joins TRBV30 to TRBJ1-2, with 9 bases identical to TRBD1. With V trimmed by 7 bases and J by 5 bases, 8 bases remained unmatched. Per the germline V gene, CDR1 is GTSNPN and CDR2 is SVGIG (reference sequence). There are 13 residues in the CDR3. CDR3 sequence: CAYSTGGLYGYTF. The CDR3 DNA reads TGTGCCTACTCGACAGGGGGACTATATGGCTACACCTTC.

The V call is TRBV30, the J call TRBJ2-1, with 9 bases aligning to TRBD2. Germline CDR1 GTSNPN, CDR2 SVGIG (reference sequence). The CDR3 length is 13 residues. V was clipped by 4 bases and J by 5 bases; unmatched bases: 3. CDR3 DNA: TGTGCCTGGAATAGCGGGAGCAACAATGAGCAGTTCTTC. As protein: CAWNSGSNNEQFF. Variable domain in full (rest from reference TRBV30 and TRBJ2-1): SQTIHQWPATLVQPVGSPLSLECTVEGTSNPNLYWYRQAAGRGLQLLFYSVGIGQISSEVPQNLSASRPQDRQFILSSKKLLLSDSGFYLCAWNSGSNNEQFFGPGTRLTVL.

This clone was counted a few times. The chain employs TRBV27 and TRBJ2-7; D is uncertain. Trimming left V 4 bases short and J 3 bases short, with 4 bases between. The CDR3 sequence is 11 residues long. The germline V gene encodes CDR1 MNHEY and CDR2 SMNVEV (reference sequence). CDR3 bases: TGTGCCAGCAGTTCGTTCTACGAGCAGTACTTC. It is translated as CASSSFYEQYF.

The chain joins TRBV10-3 to TRBJ2-3; 7 nucleotides line up with TRBD1. CDR1 and CDR2 (germline): ENHRY, SYGVKD. The CDR3 totals 13 residues. V lost 11 bases to trimming and J lost 4 bases; unmatched junction nucleotides: 9. The CDR3 DNA sequence: TGTGCCGCTAGGGGGACAGTTCCAGATACGCAGTATTTT. It is translated as CAARGTVPDTQYF.

V usage is TRBV10-3 and J usage is TRBJ2-7; tentative D call: TRBD2 (5 bases). This CDR3 comprises 16 residues. Trimming removed 5 bases at V and 6 bases at J, with 23 bases between. Germline V lookup: CDR1 ENHRY, CDR2 SYGVKD. The CDR3 loop is CAISPGSRTQVIEQYF. CDR3 in DNA: TGTGCCATCAGTCCGGGAAGCCGGACCCAGGTAATCGAGCAGTACTTC.

The rearrangement joins TRBV5-6 to TRBJ1-2, with D possibly matching TRBD1 (5 bases). Germline CDR1 and CDR2: SGHDT and YYEEEE. Trimming stripped 0 bases from V and 10 bases from J, with 22 bases between. This CDR3 region has 16 residues. The CDR3 DNA is TGTGCCAGCAGCTTGGTTGGCGGACACTCGACGGGGGACTACACCTTC. Amino acids: CASSLVGGHSTGDYTF.

The chain combines TRBV20-1 with TRBJ1-1, with D perhaps matching TRBD1 (6 bases). The CDR3 totals 11 residues. V was pared by 3 bases and J by 8 bases, with 10 bases between. Germline V gene lookup returns CDR1 DFQATT and CDR2 SNEGSKA (reference sequence). The CDR3 loop is CSASRGEEAFF. As DNA, the CDR3 is TGCAGTGCTAGCAGGGGCGAAGAAGCTTTCTTT.

The V gene is TRBV2, the J gene TRBJ2-3; 8 bases line up with TRBD1. V lost 7 bases, J lost 5 bases, and 17 bases stayed unmatched. This CDR3 is 17 amino acids long. Germline CDR1 SNHLY, CDR2 FYNNEI. CDR3 loop: CASTPVGAGGLGDTQYF. The CDR3 nucleotides read TGTGCCAGCACGCCCGTAGGTGCAGGGGGCCTGGGAGATACGCAGTATTTT.

This chain uses TRBV27 with TRBJ1-5; D is unclear. The CDR3 is 16 residues long. V was trimmed by 6 bases and J by 3 bases, leaving 18 bases between them. Germline-derived CDR1 and CDR2 are MNHEY and SMNVEV (reference sequence). The CDR3 coding sequence is TGTGCCAGCAGCTTCGGTACTAAAGTTCACAATCAGCCCCAGCATTTT. Protein sequence: CASSFGTKVHNQPQHF.

The V and J genes are TRBV18 and TRBJ1-1; TRBD1 aligns across 8 bases. CDR3 length equals 13 residues. The germline CDR1 and CDR2 sequences are KGHSH and LQKENI. The J segment lost 5 bases and the V segment lost 4 bases, leaving 3 bases of the junction unmatched. CDR3 nucleotides: TGTGCCAGCTCACTAGGACAGGGTACTGAAGCTTTCTTT. Amino acid sequence: CASSLGQGTEAFF.

The chain recombines TRBV27 with TRBJ2-1; 12 positions match TRBD2. Germline CDR1 MNHEY, CDR2 SMNVEV (reference sequence). The CDR3 runs 15 residues. V was pared by 3 bases and J by 9 bases, with 6 bases of the junction left unmatched. The DNA of the CDR3 is TGTGCCAGCAGTTTTGGGCTAGCGGGAGGGAGTGAGCAGTTCTTC. As protein: CASSFGLAGGSEQFF.

The CDR3 coding sequence is TGTGCCAGCAGTCCGCCCAACAGGGGCGGCGGCAATCAGCCCCAGCATTTT. It specifies CASSPPNRGGGNQPQHF. The chain couples TRBV7-9 to TRBJ1-5, with 7 bases identical to TRBD1. The germline V gene has CDR1 SEHNR and CDR2 FQNEAQ (reference sequence). CDR3 length equals 17 residues. J lost 2 bases, V lost 6 bases, and 13 bases had no gene match.

This chain joins TRBV7-6 and TRBJ2-7; tentatively, D is TRBD1 (5 bases). CDR1 and CDR2 from the germline V gene are SGHVS and FNYEAQ. Between the trimmed V and J ends, which lost 3 bases and 6 bases, there was a span of 9 bases. The CDR3 has 12 amino acids. DNA for the CDR3: TGTGCCAGCAGCTTGTTGGGGCTCGAGCAGTACTTC. This encodes CASSLLGLEQYF.

The V and J genes are TRBV15 and TRBJ2-5, with 9 bases lining up with TRBD2. Germline CDR1 reads LNHNV; CDR2 reads YYDKDF (reference sequence). J gave up 4 bases and V 1 base, and 7 bases lay outside the gene matches. The CDR3 is 16 residues long. The CDR3 nucleotides read TGTGCCACCAGCAGAGCGCGGCGGGAGGGCCTAGAGACCCAGTACTTC. This encodes CATSRARREGLETQYF.

The chain links TRBV10-3 to TRBJ2-3; 10 positions agree with TRBD1. Germline CDR1 ENHRY, CDR2 SYGVKD. Trimming removed 5 bases from V and 4 bases from J; junction bases left unmatched: 9. The CDR3 spans 16 residues. The CDR3 loop is CAISFSGTGDPDTQYF. The DNA for the CDR3 is TGTGCCATCAGTTTTTCCGGGACAGGGGATCCAGATACGCAGTATTTT.

The chain is built from TRBV9 and TRBJ2-3, with TRBD1 matching 7 bases. The CDR3 spans 14 residues. After removal of 3 bases from V and 0 bases from J, the junction contained 1 base not matched to a gene. Germline V gene data show CDR1 as SGDLS and CDR2 as YYNGEE. In DNA, the CDR3 is TGTGCCAGCAGCGGACAGGGCAGCACAGATACGCAGTATTTT. Translation gives CASSGQGSTDTQYF.

The J gene is TRBJ2-3, the V gene TRBV7-8; D gene ambiguous. The CDR3 totals 16 residues. The germline V gene has CDR1 SGHVS and CDR2 FQNEAQ. With 1 base removed from V and 1 base from J, the gap between germline ends came to 12 bases. The CDR3 DNA is TGTGCCAGCAGCTTAGGGGTAGCCTCTCGCACAGATACGCAGTATTTT. Its translation: CASSLGVASRTDTQYF.

V gene TRBV5-3 combines with J gene TRBJ2-3; 10 nucleotides match TRBD2. TRBV5-3 falls under the ORF class, with uncertain function. The V gene end was trimmed by 6 bases and the J gene end by 1 base; junction bases not matched to a gene: 20. This CDR3 has 20 amino acids. The CDR3: CARMEILGTSDTNGTDTQYF. The CDR3 nucleotides read TGTGCCAGAATGGAAATCCTGGGGACTAGCGACACAAACGGCACAGATACGCAGTATTTT.

The CDR3 DNA sequence: TGCGCCAGCAGCGGAGGGGCGGGGAGCTCCTACAATGAGCAGTTCTTC. Protein: CASSGGAGSSYNEQFF. This chain connects TRBV5-1 to TRBJ2-1; possibly TRBD2 for D (6 bases). Trimming shortened V by 4 bases and J by 0 bases, and 14 bases separated the two germline ends. Germline CDR1 is SGHRS and CDR2 is YFSETQ. The CDR3 is made up of 16 amino acids.

As regards this clone: Its ends do not fully match the called genes, so a read error is possible. This sample also contains other DNA sequences that code for the same CDR3. The rearrangement joins TRBV5-1 to TRBJ1-2, with D unresolved. This CDR3 spans 14 amino acids. The V gene's germline CDR1 is SGHRS and CDR2 YFSETQ. The CDR3 coding sequence is TGCGCCAGCAGCTTTGAAGGAGGGAACTATGGATACACCTTC. Its translation is CASSFEGGNYGYTF.

This chain connects TRBV14 to TRBJ2-3, with D possibly TRBD2 on 6 matching bases. V was cut by 3 bases and J by 6 bases, with 16 bases left in between. Germline CDR1 is SGHDN and CDR2 is FVKESK. The CDR3 has 15 amino acids. In DNA, the CDR3 is TGTGCCAGCAGCCACCGTAGGACGGGGGTTGATACGCAGTATTTT. It codes for CASSHRRTGVDTQYF.

The rearrangement joins TRBV10-3 to TRBJ1-1; D unresolved. V lost 0 bases and J lost 8, with 10 bases in between. CDR3 length: 13 residues. Per the germline V gene, CDR1 is ENHRY and CDR2 is SYGVKD. The CDR3 region is CAISESLAEEAFF. The CDR3 DNA reads TGTGCCATCAGTGAGTCGCTGGCTGAAGAAGCTTTCTTT.

The V call is TRBV19, the J call TRBJ2-1; no reliable D call. Germline CDR1 LNHDA, CDR2 SQIVND (reference sequence). The CDR3 totals 16 residues. Trimming pared 7 bases from V and 5 bases from J, leaving 21 bases between. CDR3 in amino acids: CASKPWVSPSHNEQFF. The CDR3 DNA sequence: TGTGCCAGTAAACCCTGGGTTAGCCCCTCACACAATGAGCAGTTCTTC.

This clone has only one observation. The rearrangement joins TRBV4-2 to TRBJ2-4, with 8 bases identical to TRBD2. Per the germline V gene, CDR1 is LGHNA and CDR2 is YNFKEQ. The CDR3 spans 15 residues. V was pared by 4 bases and J by 2 bases, with 4 bases of the junction left unmatched. The CDR3 nucleotides are TGTGCCAGCAGCCCCAGCGGGAGCCCCAAAAACATTCAGTACTTC. Translating it yields CASSPSGSPKNIQYF.

This clone was seen just once. The chain has TRBV30 and TRBJ2-7; D call uncertain. CDR3 size: 11 residues. CDR1 is GTSNPN and CDR2 is SVGIG in the germline V gene (reference sequence). Trimming stripped 2 bases from V and 4 bases from J, with 6 bases between. CDR3 in amino acids: CAWSLRYEQYF. The DNA of the CDR3 is TGTGCCTGGAGTCTCCGTTACGAGCAGTACTTC.